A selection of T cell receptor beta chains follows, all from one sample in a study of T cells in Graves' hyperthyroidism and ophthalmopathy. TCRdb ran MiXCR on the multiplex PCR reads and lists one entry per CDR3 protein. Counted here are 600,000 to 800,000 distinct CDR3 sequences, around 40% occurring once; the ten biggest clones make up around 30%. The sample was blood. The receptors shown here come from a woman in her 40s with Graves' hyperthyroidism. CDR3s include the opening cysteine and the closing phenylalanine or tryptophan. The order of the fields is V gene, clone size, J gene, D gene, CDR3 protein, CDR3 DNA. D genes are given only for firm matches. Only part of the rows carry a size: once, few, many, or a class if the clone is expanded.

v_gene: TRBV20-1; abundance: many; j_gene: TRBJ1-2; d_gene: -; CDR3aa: CSGIVNYGYTF; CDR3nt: TGCAGTGGCATTGTTAACTATGGCTACACCTTC
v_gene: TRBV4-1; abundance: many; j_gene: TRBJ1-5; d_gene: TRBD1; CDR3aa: CASSQEGGSQPQHF; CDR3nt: TGCGCCAGCAGCCAAGAAGGGGGCAGCCAGCCCCAGCATTTT
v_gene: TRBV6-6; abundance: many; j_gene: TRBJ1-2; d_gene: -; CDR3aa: CASSPLSRGYTF; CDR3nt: TGTGCCAGCAGTCCCTTATCCCGTGGCTACACCTTC
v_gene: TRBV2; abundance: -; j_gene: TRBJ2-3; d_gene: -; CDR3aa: CASSDPQYF; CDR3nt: TGTGCCAGCAGTGACCCGCAGTATTTT
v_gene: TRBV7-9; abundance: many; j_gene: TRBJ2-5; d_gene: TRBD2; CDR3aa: CASSLGTSGRFGETQYF; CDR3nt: TGTGCCAGCAGCTTAGGGACTAGCGGGAGGTTTGGAGAGACCCAGTACTTC
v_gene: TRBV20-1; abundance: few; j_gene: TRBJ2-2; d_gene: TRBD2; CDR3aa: CSVAGEGTGELFF; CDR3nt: TGCAGTGTCGCGGGGGAGGGAACCGGGGAGCTGTTTTTT
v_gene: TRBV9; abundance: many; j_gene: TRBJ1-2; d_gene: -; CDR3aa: CASSVAYGTANYGYTF; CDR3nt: TGTGCCAGCAGCGTAGCTTACGGGACGGCAAACTATGGCTACACCTTC
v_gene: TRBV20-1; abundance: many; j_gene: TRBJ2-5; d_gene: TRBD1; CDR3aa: CSAGTVYIRETQYF; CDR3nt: TGCAGTGCTGGGACAGTCTATATCCGAGAGACCCAGTACTTC
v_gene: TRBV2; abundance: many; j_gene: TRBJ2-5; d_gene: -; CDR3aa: CASTTGQPGRETQYF; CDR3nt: TGTGCCAGCACCACCGGACAGCCCGGGAGGGAGACCCAGTACTTC
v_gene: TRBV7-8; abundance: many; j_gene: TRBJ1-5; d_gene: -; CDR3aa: CASSGGSGDQPQHF; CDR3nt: TGTGCCAGCAGCGGCGGGTCAGGGGATCAGCCCCAGCATTTT
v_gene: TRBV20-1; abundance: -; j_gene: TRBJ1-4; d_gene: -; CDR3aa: CSARRGDNEKLFF; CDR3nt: TGCAGTGCTAGAAGAGGGGATAATGAAAAACTGTTTTTT
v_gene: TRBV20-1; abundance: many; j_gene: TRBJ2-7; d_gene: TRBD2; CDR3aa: CSAAMTSGSYEQYF; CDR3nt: TGCAGTGCTGCTATGACTAGCGGCTCCTACGAGCAGTACTTC
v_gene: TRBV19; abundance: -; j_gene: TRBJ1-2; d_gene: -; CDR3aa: CASRPDNYGYTF; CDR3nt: TGTGCCAGTAGACCCGACAACTATGGCTACACCTTC
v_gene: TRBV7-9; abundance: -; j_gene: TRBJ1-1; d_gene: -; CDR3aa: CASSLAPEAFF; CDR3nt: TGTGCCAGCAGCCTAGCCCCTGAAGCTTTCTTT
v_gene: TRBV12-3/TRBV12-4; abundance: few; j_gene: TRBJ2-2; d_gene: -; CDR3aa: CASRGQLIYTGELFF; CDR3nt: TGTGCCAGCAGAGGACAGTTAATTTACACCGGGGAGCTGTTTTTT
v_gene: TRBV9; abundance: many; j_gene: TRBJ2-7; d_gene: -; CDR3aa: CASSTDGSYEQYF; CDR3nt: TGTGCCAGCAGCACGGACGGGTCCTACGAGCAGTACTTC
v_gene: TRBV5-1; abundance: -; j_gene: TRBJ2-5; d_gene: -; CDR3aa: CASSFPTVQETQYF; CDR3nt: TGCGCCAGCAGCTTTCCAACAGTCCAAGAGACCCAGTACTTC
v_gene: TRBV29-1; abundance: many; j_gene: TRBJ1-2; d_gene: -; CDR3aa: CSVEDLLTRTYGYTF; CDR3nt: TGCAGCGTTGAAGATCTTTTAACCCGCACCTATGGCTACACCTTC
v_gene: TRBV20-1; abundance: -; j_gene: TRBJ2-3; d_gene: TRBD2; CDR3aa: CSALLAGGGTDTQYF; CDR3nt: TGCAGTGCTTTATTAGCGGGAGGGGGAACAGATACGCAGTATTTT
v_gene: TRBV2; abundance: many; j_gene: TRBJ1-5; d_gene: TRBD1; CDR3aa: CASSFSTTGGNQPQHF; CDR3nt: TGTGCCAGCAGTTTTTCTACCACAGGGGGCAATCAGCCCCAGCATTTT
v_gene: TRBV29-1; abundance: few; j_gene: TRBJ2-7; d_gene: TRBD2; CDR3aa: CSVGGLAAYEQYF; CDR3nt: TGCAGCGTGGGGGGACTAGCGGCCTACGAGCAGTACTTC
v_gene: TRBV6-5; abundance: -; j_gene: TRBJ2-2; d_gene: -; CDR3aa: CASSYMAGELFF; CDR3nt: TGTGCCAGCAGTTACATGGCCGGGGAGCTGTTTTTT
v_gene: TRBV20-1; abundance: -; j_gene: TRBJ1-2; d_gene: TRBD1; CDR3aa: CSARDRTGGRYTF; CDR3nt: TGCAGTGCTAGAGACCGGACAGGGGGCCGCTACACCTTC
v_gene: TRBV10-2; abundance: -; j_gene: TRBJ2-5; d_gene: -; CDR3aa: CPRETQYF; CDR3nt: TGCCCGAGGGAGACCCAGTACTTC
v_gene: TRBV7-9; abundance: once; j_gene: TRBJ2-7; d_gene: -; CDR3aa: CASSGTGIAGHEQYF; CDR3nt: TGTGCCAGCAGCGGTACAGGGATCGCGGGCCACGAGCAGTACTTC
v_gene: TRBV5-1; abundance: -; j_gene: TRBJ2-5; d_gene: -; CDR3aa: CASSLRYSQGPETQYF; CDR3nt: TGCGCCAGCAGCTTGCGGTATTCTCAGGGACCAGAGACCCAGTACTTC
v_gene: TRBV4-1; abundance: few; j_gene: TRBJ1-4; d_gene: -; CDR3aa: CASSQGAGGRARFF; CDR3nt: TGCGCCAGCAGCCAAGGGGCAGGAGGGCGGGCTAGGTTTTTT
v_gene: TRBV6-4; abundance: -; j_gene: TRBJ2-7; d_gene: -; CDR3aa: CASTPPGATYVEQYF; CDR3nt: TGTGCCAGCACCCCCCCCGGGGCTACCTACGTAGAGCAGTACTTC
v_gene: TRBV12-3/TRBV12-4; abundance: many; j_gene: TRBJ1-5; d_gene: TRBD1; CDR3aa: CASSWGQYNQPQHF; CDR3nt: TGTGCCAGCAGCTGGGGACAGTATAACCAGCCCCAGCATTTT
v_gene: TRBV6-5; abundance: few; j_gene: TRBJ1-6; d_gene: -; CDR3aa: CASSSLGQTTIPLHF; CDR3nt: TGTGCCAGCAGTTCCCTCGGACAGACTACAATCCCCCTCCACTTT
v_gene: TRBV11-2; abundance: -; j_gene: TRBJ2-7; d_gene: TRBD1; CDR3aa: CASSPEGTGSYEQYF; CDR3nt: TGTGCCAGCAGCCCAGAAGGGACAGGGTCGTACGAGCAGTACTTC
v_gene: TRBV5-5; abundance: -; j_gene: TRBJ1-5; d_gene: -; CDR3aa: CASSLEAGNQPQHF; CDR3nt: TGTGCCAGCAGCTTGGAGGCAGGCAATCAGCCCCAGCATTTT
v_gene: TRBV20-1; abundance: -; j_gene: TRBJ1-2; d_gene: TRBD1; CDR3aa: CSASAGGGANYGYTF; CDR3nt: TGCAGTGCATCAGCAGGGGGAGGAGCTAACTATGGCTACACCTTC
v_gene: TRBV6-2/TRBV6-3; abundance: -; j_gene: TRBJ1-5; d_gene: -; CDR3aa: CASSFPPRRGGQPQHF; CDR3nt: TGTGCCAGCAGTTTTCCCCCACGGAGGGGTGGTCAGCCCCAGCATTTT
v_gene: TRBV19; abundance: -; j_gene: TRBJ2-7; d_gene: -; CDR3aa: CASSKFGRGQWTYEQYF; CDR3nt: TGTGCCAGTAGTAAGTTTGGGAGGGGACAGTGGACTTACGAGCAGTACTTC
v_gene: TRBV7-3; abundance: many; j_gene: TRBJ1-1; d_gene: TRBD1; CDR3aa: CASRAQGAKEAFF; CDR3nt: TGTGCCAGCAGAGCACAGGGGGCGAAAGAAGCTTTCTTT
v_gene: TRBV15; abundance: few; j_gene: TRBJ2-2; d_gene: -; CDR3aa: CATSRDEGGAKEGHNFF; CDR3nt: TGTGCCACCAGCAGAGATGAGGGGGGGGCGAAGGAAGGCCATAACTTTTTT
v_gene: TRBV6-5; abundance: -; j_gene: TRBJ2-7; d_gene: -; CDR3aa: CASRSRFDSSYEQYF; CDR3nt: TGTGCCAGCAGGTCCCGATTCGACAGCTCCTACGAGCAGTACTTC
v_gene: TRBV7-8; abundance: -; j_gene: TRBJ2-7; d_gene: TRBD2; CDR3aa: CASSQTSETYGQYF; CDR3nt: TGCGCCAGCAGCCAAACTAGCGAGACCTACGGGCAGTACTTC
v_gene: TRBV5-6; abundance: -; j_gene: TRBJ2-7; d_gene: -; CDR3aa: CASSSGSIREQYF; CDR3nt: TGTGCCAGCAGCTCAGGCTCGATCCGCGAGCAGTACTTC
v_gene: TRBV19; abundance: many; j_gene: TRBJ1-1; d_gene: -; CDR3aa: CASSIVITNTEAFF; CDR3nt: TGTGCCAGTAGTATTGTCATAACGAACACTGAAGCTTTCTTT
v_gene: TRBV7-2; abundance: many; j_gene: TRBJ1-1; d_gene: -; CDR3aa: CASSPQGRAFF; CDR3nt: TGTGCCAGCAGCCCACAGGGCCGTGCTTTCTTT
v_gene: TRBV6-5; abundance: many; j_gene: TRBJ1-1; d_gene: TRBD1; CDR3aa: CASTRRQGAEAFF; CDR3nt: TGTGCCAGCACGAGGAGACAGGGGGCTGAAGCTTTCTTT
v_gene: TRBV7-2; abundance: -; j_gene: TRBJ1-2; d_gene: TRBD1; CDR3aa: CASSLGTWTGSNYGYTF; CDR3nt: TGTGCCAGCAGCTTAGGAACTTGGACAGGATCTAACTATGGCTACACCTTC
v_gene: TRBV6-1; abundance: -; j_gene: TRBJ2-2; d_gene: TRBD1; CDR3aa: CASRITRDSGELFF; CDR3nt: TGTGCCAGCAGAATAACCCGGGACAGCGGGGAGCTGTTTTTT
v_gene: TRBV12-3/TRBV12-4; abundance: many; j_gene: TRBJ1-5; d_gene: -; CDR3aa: CASSLEMTNQPQHF; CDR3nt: TGTGCCAGCAGTTTGGAGATGACCAATCAGCCCCAGCATTTT
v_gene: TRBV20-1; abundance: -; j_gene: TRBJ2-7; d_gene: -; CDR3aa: CSASDPGTQYF; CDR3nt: TGCAGTGCCTCGGACCCCGGAACCCAGTACTTC
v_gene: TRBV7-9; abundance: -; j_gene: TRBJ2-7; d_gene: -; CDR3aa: CASSLRGGENYYEQYF; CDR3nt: TGTGCCAGCAGCTTACGAGGGGGGGAAAATTACTACGAGCAGTACTTC
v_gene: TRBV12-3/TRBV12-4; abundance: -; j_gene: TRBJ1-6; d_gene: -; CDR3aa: CASSFTYNSPLHF; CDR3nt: TGTGCCAGCAGTTTTACGTATAATTCACCCCTCCACTTT
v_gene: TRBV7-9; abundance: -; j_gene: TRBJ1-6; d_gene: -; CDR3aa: CASSQRTAGSPLHF; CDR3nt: TGTGCCAGCAGCCAGAGGACAGCTGGTTCACCCCTCCACTTT
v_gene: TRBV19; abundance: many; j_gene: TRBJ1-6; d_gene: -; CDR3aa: CASSPDTRTSPLHF; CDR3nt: TGTGCCAGTAGCCCGGACACCAGAACGTCACCCCTCCACTTT
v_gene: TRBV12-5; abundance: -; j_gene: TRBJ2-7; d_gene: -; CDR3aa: CASGWDRHEQYF; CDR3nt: TGTGCTAGTGGCTGGGACCGCCACGAGCAGTACTTC
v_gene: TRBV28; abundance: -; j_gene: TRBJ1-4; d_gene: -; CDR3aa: CASSPPWVTRTNEKLFF; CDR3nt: TGTGCCAGCAGCCCCCCCTGGGTAACTCGTACTAATGAAAAACTGTTTTTT
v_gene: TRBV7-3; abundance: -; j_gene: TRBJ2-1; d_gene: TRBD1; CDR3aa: CASSPTGGQGDNEQFF; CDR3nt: TGTGCCAGCAGCCCAACGGGGGGACAGGGCGATAATGAGCAGTTCTTC
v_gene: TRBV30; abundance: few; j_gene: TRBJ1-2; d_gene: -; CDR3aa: CAWSVQGRYGYTF; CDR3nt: TGTGCCTGGAGTGTGCAGGGGCGGTATGGCTACACCTTC